The 5 T cell receptor beta chains listed next were all sequenced from one sample in a study of regulatory T cells in long-lasting Graves disease. The sample's time point: newly diagnosed GD, antithyroid drugs for less than 3 months. The TCR library used RNA extracted from PBMCs. Combining iRepertoire HTBI primers with Arm-PCR of CDR3 regions, the authors built TCR beta libraries. TCRdb independently ran MiXCR on the multiplex PCR reads; one entry per CDR3 protein. Of around 500,000 distinct CDR3 sequences listed, around 12% are singletons. The data were also submitted as part of a second study, on T cells in Graves' hyperthyroidism and ophthalmopathy.

The sample in question was peripheral blood mononuclear cells (PBMCs), obtained at new diagnosis, from a patient treated with antithyroid drugs. These receptors all come from a woman in her 30s with Graves disease.

This clonotype was counted ten times or more. V is TRBV18 and J is TRBJ2-7; D unresolved. V was trimmed by 3 bases and J by 4 bases, leaving 10 bases between them. The CDR3 sequence is 13 residues long. From germline, CDR1 is KGHSH and CDR2 LQKENI. The CDR3 coding sequence is TGTGCCAGCTCACCTCCGGGCAGGTACGAGCAGTACTTC. Translation gives CASSPPGRYEQYF.

The chain carries TRBV5-5 and TRBJ1-1; TRBD1 matches 7 bases. With V trimmed by 4 bases and J by 8 bases, 5 bases remained unmatched. The length of the CDR3 is 12 residues. CDR1 and CDR2 from the germline V gene are SGHKS and YYEKEE (reference sequence). The DNA for the CDR3 is TGTGCCAGCAGCGAGCAACAGGGGGAAGCTTTCTTT. Protein product: CASSEQQGEAFF.

The chain is built from TRBV6-1 and TRBJ1-5; D unresolved. CDR1 and CDR2 (germline): MNHNS, SASEGT. The CDR3 covers 13 residues. The V end was cut by 7 bases, the J end by 3 bases, with 10 bases between. Here the CDR3 reads CASNTVANQPQHF. The CDR3 DNA is TGTGCCAGCAATACGGTCGCCAATCAGCCCCAGCATTTT.

Ten or more counts support this clonotype. The V and J genes are TRBV29-1 and TRBJ1-2; maybe TRBD1 (5 bases). V gave up 4 bases and J gave up 0 bases, with 9 bases separating them. Germline loops: CDR1 SQVTM, CDR2 ANQGSEA. The CDR3 runs 13 residues. The CDR3 nucleotides are TGCAGCGTTGTGACAGATACTAACTATGGCTACACCTTC. Its protein product is CSVVTDTNYGYTF.

The rearrangement uses TRBV6-1 and TRBJ2-1; D may be TRBD2 (6 bases). Germline values: CDR1 MNHNS, CDR2 SASEGT. The CDR3 sequence is 17 residues long. The V end lost 6 bases, the J end lost 3 bases, and 21 bases lay between the germline ends. The CDR3: CASSRGVLGVVYNEQFF. For the CDR3, the DNA is TGTGCCAGCAGCCGCGGGGTTTTGGGGGTGGTCTACAATGAGCAGTTCTTC.